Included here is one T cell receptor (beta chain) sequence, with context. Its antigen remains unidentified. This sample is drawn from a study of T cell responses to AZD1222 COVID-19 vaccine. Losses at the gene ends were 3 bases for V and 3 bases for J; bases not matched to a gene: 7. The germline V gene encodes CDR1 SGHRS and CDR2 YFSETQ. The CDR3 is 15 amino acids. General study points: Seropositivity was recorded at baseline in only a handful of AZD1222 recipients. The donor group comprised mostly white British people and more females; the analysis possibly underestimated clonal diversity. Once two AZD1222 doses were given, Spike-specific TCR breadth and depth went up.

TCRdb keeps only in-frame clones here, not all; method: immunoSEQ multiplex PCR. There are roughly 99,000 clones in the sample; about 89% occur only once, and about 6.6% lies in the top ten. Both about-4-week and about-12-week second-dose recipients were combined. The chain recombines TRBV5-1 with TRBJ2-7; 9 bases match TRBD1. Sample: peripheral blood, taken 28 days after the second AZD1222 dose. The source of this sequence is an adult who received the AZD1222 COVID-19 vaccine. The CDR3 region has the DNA TGCGCCAGCAGCTCGCCGGGGACAGGGATCTACGAGCAGTACTTC. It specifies CASSSPGTGIYEQYF.